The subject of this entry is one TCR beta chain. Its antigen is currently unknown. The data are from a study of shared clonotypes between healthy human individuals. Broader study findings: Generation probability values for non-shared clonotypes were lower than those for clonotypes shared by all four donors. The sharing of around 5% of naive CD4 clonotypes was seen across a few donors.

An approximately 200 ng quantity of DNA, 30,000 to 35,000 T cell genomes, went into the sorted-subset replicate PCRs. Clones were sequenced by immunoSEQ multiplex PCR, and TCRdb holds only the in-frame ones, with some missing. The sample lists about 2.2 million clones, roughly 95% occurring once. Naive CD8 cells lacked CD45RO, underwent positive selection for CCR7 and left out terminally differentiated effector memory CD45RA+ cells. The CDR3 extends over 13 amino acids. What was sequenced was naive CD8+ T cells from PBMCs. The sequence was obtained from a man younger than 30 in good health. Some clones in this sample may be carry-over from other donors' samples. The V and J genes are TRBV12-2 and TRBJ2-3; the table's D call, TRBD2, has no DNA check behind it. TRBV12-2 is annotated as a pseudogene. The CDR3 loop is CASRPVSPDTQYF. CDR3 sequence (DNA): TGTGCAAGTCGCCCGGTCTCACCAGATACGCAGTATTTT.